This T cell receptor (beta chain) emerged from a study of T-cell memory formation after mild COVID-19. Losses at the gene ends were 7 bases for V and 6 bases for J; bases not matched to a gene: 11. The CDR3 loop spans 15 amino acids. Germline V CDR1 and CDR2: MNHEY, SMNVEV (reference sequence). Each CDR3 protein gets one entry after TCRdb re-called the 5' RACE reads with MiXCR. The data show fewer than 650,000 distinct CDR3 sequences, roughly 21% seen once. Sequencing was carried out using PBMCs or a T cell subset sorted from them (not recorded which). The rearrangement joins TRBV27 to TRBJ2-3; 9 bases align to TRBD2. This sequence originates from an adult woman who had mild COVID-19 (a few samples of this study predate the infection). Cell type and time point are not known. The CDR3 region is CASNRERGEWDTQYF. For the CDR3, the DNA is TGTGCCAGCAACCGGGAGCGGGGGGAGTGGGATACGCAGTATTTT.